Listed below are T cell receptor beta chains from one sample, sequenced in a study of early T cells in non-severe SARS-CoV-2 infection. Each CDR3 protein gets one entry after TCRdb re-called the 5' RACE reads with MiXCR. The data hold roughly 99,000 distinct CDR3 sequences, with around 10% observed a single time. The sequenced material came from whole blood. Receptor source: an adult who was a healthcare worker with PCR-confirmed SARS-CoV-2 infection or an uninfected control (not recorded which). CDR3s include the opening cysteine and the closing phenylalanine or tryptophan. Rows may omit the clone size; those that give it use once, few, many or a size class.

clone_size j_call v_call cdr3_aa
many TRBJ2-1 TRBV5-1 CASSGGTSGLNEQFF
NA TRBJ1-1 TRBV29-1 CSVQRTEAFF
many TRBJ1-2 TRBV29-1 CSVSLNYGYTF
NA TRBJ1-1 TRBV28 CASSVGQGNTEAFF
many TRBJ2-2 TRBV12-3/TRBV12-4 CASSPGLAGEYVTGELFF
NA TRBJ2-2 TRBV29-1 CSVGRQGPNTGELFF
few TRBJ2-7 TRBV12-3/TRBV12-4 CASRARVNYEQYF
many TRBJ1-6 TRBV12-3/TRBV12-4 CASRGPQSSYNSPLHF
NA TRBJ1-1 TRBV20-1 CSALWGAEAFF
many TRBJ2-2 TRBV5-6 CASSLQGASGELFF
NA TRBJ2-7 TRBV24-1 CATSVPGSYEQYF
many TRBJ2-7 TRBV5-1 CASRPGTTGYEQYF
many TRBJ2-1 TRBV21-1 CASSKRERALEQFF
NA TRBJ2-4 TRBV12-3/TRBV12-4 CASSLDKNIQYF
NA TRBJ2-6 TRBV18 CASSSGSSGANVLTF
few TRBJ2-1 TRBV7-2 CASSSRQARLNEQFF
many TRBJ2-7 TRBV7-8 CASSSGTGSYEQYF
NA TRBJ1-2 TRBV27 CASSLSGNNYGYTF
many TRBJ2-1 TRBV6-5 CASSLFSRIPSYNEQFF
NA TRBJ2-7 TRBV7-2 CASSRDRLVRDEQYF
few TRBJ2-7 TRBV20-1 CSPRGLAVAYEQYF
many TRBJ1-1 TRBV14 CASSQRGLAAFF
many TRBJ2-7 TRBV7-2 CASSLTPPSEQYF
NA TRBJ2-1 TRBV10-3 CATGLPPREQFF
once TRBJ2-3 TRBV21-1 CASSKVRTSGVPPPSTDTQYF
NA TRBJ1-5 TRBV24-1 CATRGGANQPQHF
many TRBJ1-6 TRBV21-1 CASSKGSCYNSPLHF
few TRBJ2-7 TRBV2 CASRSGTYEQYF
many TRBJ1-2 TRBV7-9 CASRQRGGYTF
few TRBJ2-7 TRBV7-8 CASTIEASSYEQYF
many TRBJ2-1 TRBV10-3 CAISEIPPRQFF
many TRBJ1-1 TRBV29-1 CSAHTGTEAFF
NA TRBJ1-3 TRBV28 CASSLLMGTDSGNTIYF
NA TRBJ1-1 TRBV6-5 CASSPGTGGVWTEAFF
NA TRBJ1-2 TRBV7-9 CASSIDYRDRGRDYGYTF
few TRBJ2-3 TRBV2 CASSGSQTDTQYF
NA TRBJ2-1 TRBV29-1 CSVPLGASGRANEQFF
NA TRBJ2-7 TRBV4-3 CASSQLAGAGYEQYF
few TRBJ2-3 TRBV20-1 CSARANTDTQYF
few TRBJ1-5 TRBV19 CASRDSLNQPQHF
NA TRBJ2-1 TRBV4-1 CASSLTLAGGSNEQFF
NA TRBJ2-1 TRBV4-2 CASSQGSGGSYNEQFF
few TRBJ2-2 TRBV5-6 CASSATSGAPANTGELFF
NA TRBJ1-6 TRBV4-1 CASSQRTLNNSPLHF
many TRBJ2-2 TRBV5-1 CASKDLDGTGELFF
few TRBJ2-7 TRBV5-1 CASYPDRLSYEQYF
NA TRBJ2-1 TRBV18 CVSSPGSGSYNEQFF
few TRBJ2-7 TRBV7-8 CASSFASFGTGSVNEQYF